The TCR beta chain described here comes from a study of T cell clonotyping in hematopoietic cell transplantation. Study context: Pretransplant recipient samples were taken after cytoreduction.

Overall study findings and caveats: Recipient TCR diversity dropped after transplant; expanded clonotypes rose from day 30 to 180. Few recipient clonotypes overlapped donors; over 95% were de novo at given depth.

Libraries were prepared by immunoSEQ multiplex PCR; TCRdb keeps only in-frame clonotypes and omits some of them. This sample yields under 25,000 clones, of which 70% to 80% are seen a single time; less than 20% belongs to the top ten. The V end was cut by 6 bases, the J end by 6 bases, with 15 bases between. This CDR3 is built from 14 residues. Germline V gene sequence: CDR1 LNHDA, CDR2 SQIVND (reference sequence). In regard to this clone: What it binds is unknown.

Time point indicated: recipient sample about 28 days before transplant, after cytoreduction. Recipient blood drawn about 28 days pretransplant and days 30, 100, 180 after. The sequences come from peripheral blood mononuclear cells, collected before stem cell transplant. The chain combines TRBV19 with TRBJ1-5, with D possibly being TRBD1 (6 bases). The sequence was collected from a man in his 60s with acute myeloid leukemia. Some clones in this sample may be carry-over from other donors' samples. The CDR3 DNA sequence: TGTGCCAGTAGGGGTGGGGGGGCAGGTCAGCCCCAGCATTTT. Amino acids: CASRGGGAGQPQHF.